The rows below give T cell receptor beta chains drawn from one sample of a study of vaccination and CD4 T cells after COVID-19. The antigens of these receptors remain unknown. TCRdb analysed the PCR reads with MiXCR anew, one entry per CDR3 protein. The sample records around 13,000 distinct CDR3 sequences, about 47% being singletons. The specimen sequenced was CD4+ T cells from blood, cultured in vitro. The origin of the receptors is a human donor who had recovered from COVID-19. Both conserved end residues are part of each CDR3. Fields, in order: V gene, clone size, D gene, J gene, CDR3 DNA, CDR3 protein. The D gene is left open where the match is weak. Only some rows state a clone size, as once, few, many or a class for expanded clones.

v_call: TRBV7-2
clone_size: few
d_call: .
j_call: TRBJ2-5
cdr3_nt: TGTGCCAGCAGCACCCGGACGGTGGAGACCCAGTACTTC
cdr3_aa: CASSTRTVETQYF

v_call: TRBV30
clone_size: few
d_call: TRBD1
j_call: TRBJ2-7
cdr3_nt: TGTGCCTGGACGCGACAGGGCTACGAGCAGTACTTC
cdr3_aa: CAWTRQGYEQYF

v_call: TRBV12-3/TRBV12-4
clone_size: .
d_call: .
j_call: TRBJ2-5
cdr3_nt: TGTGCCAGCAGTTTTGCGTCGGCGGGAACCCAAGAGACCCAGTACTTC
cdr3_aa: CASSFASAGTQETQYF

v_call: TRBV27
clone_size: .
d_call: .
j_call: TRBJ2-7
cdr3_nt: TGTGCCAGCAGTTTATTTCGACAGTCCTACGAGCAGTACTTC
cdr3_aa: CASSLFRQSYEQYF

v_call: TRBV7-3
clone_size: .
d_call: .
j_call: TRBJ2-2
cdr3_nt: TGTGCCAGCAGCCTTGAGGAGGGTCGAGGGAGAGCGGGCGGGGAGCTGTTTTTT
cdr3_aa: CASSLEEGRGRAGGELFF

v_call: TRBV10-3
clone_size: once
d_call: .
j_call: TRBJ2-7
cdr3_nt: TGTGCCATCAGCAAAGACGAGTCCTACGAGCAGTACTTC
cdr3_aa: CAISKDESYEQYF

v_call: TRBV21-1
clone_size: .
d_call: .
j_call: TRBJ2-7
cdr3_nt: TGTGCCAGCATTTCCGGGACAGGGGGCCACTACGAGCAGTACTTC
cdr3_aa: CASISGTGGHYEQYF

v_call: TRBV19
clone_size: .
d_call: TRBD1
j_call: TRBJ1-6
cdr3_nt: TGTGCCAGTAGACCCCGGGACAGGTATTCACCCCTCCACTTT
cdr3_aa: CASRPRDRYSPLHF

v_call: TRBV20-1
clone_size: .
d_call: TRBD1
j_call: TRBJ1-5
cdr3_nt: TGCAGTGCTAGTAATCCTCACAGGGGCCATCAGCCCCAGCATTTT
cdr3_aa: CSASNPHRGHQPQHF

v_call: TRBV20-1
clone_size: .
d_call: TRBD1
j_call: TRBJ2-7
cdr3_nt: TGCAGTGCGAGCCGGGACAGGGGCTACGAGCAGTACTTC
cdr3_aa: CSASRDRGYEQYF

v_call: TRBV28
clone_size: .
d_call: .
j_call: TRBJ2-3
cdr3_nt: TGTGCCAGCAGTGAGGGGCAAGCGGACACAGATACGCAGTATTTT
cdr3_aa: CASSEGQADTDTQYF

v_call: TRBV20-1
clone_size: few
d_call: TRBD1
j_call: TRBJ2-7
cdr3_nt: TGCAGTTCGATTATTACAAGACAGGGCTACGAGCAGTACTTC
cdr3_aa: CSSIITRQGYEQYF